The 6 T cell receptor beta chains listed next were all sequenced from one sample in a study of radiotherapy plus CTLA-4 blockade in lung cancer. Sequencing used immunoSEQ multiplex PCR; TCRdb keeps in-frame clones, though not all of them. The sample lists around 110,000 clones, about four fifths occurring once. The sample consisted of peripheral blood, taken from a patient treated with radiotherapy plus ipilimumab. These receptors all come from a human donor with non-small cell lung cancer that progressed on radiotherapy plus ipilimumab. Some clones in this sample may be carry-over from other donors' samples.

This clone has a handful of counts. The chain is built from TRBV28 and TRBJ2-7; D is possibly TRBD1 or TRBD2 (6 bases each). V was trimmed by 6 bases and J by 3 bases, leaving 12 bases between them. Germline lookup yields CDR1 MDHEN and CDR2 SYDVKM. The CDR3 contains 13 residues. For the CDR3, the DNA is TGTGCCAGCAGAAGCGGAGGGGGCTACGAGCAGTACTTC. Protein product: CASRSGGGYEQYF. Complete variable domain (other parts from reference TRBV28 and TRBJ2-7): DVKVTQSSRYLVKRTGEKVFLECVQDMDHENMFWYRQDPGLGLRLIYFSYDVKMKEKGDIPEGYSVSREKKERFSLILESASTNQTSMYLCASRSGGGYEQYFGPGTRLTVT.

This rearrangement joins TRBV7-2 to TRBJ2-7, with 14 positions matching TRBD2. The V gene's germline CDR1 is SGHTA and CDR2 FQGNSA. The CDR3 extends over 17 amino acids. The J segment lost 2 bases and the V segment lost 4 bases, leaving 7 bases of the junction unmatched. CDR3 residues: CASSSGTSGGPTYEQYF. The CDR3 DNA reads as TGTGCCAGCAGCTCCGGGACTAGCGGGGGACCTACCTACGAGCAGTACTTC.

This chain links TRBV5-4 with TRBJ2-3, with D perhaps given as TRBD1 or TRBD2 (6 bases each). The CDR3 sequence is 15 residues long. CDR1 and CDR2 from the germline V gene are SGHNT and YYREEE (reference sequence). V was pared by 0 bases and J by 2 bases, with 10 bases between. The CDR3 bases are TGTGCCAGCAGCTTGGGGGGGGCAAACACAGATACGCAGTATTTT. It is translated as CASSLGGANTDTQYF.

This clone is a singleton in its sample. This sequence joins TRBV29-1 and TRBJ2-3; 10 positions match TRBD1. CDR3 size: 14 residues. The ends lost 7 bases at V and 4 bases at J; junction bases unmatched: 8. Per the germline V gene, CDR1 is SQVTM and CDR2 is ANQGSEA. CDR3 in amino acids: CSGGGGQGPDTQYF. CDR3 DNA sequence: TGCAGCGGGGGAGGGGGACAGGGGCCAGATACGCAGTATTTT.

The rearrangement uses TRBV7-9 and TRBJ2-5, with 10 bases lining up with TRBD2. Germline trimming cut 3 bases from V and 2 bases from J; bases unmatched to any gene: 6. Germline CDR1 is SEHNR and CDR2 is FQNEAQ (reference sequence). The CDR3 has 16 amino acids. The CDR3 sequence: CASSFWVAGGQETQYF. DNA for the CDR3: TGTGCCAGCAGCTTTTGGGTAGCGGGGGGTCAAGAGACCCAGTACTTC.

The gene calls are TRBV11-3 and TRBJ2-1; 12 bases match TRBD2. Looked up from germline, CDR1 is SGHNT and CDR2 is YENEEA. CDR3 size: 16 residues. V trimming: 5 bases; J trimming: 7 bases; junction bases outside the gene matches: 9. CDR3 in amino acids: CASSATSGGSGNEQFF. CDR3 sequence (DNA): TGTGCCAGCAGCGCTACTAGCGGGGGGTCGGGGAATGAGCAGTTCTTC.